This T cell receptor beta chain was sequenced in a study of Graves' ophthalmopathy and Graves' hyperthyroidism. There are many counts of this clonotype. Germline V lookup: CDR1 LNHDA, CDR2 SQIVND (reference sequence). After removal of 5 bases from V and 5 bases from J, the junction contained 7 bases not matched to a gene. This CDR3 contains 16 residues. Amplified TCR beta CDR3 regions were obtained using RNA transcripts as template. Second-round multiplex PCR came after first-round RT-PCR with HTBI primers. In TCRdb, the multiplex PCR reads were re-called with MiXCR into one record per CDR3 protein. Of a few hundred thousand distinct CDR3 sequences in the sample, around 20% were seen once.

The TCR originated in a woman aged 18-29 years with Graves' ophthalmopathy. The V call is TRBV19, the J call TRBJ1-5; 12 bases are shared with TRBD1. What was sequenced was peripheral blood. The CDR3 nucleotides read TGTGCCAGTAGTTCTCGGGACAGGGGGCGAGATCAGCCCCAGCATTTT. It yields the protein CASSSRDRGRDQPQHF.